The 11 T cell receptor beta chains reported below all come from one sample, sequenced in a study of blood T cell repertoires in COVID-19. Profiled with immunoSEQ multiplex PCR; TCRdb holds only in-frame clones, not every one. The table lists roughly 180,000 clones, 70% to 85% of them singletons. The material sequenced was peripheral blood. These receptor sequences come from a human donor in a cohort sampled during active COVID-19.

The chain is built from TRBV6-5 and TRBJ2-2; TRBD1 aligns across 9 bases. The junction had 1 base not matched to a gene; V was cut back by 5 bases and J by 6 bases. Germline values: CDR1 MNHEY, CDR2 SVGAGI. The CDR3 consists of 13 residues. CDR3 bases: TGTGCCAGCAGTCGACAGGGGGCCGGGGAGCTGTTTTTT. Translation: CASSRQGAGELFF.

The genes are TRBV5-6 and TRBJ2-2; 12 bases are shared with TRBD2. Unmatched junction bases numbered 4, after V lost 5 bases and J lost 5 bases. The germline V gene has CDR1 SGHDT and CDR2 YYEEEE. CDR3 length equals 15 residues. Here the CDR3 DNA reads TGTGCCAGCAGACGACTAGCGGGGGTAACCGGGGAGCTGTTTTTT. This sequence encodes CASRRLAGVTGELFF.

The rearrangement links TRBV7-9 to TRBJ1-2; D possibly corresponds to TRBD1 (6 bases). From germline, CDR1 is SEHNR and CDR2 FQNEAQ (reference sequence). V lost 5 bases to trimming and J lost 4 bases, with 17 bases between them. The CDR3 covers 15 residues. This CDR3 is CASSLSDSGSYGYTF. Here the CDR3 DNA reads TGTGCCAGCAGCCTTTCGGACAGCGGCTCCTATGGCTACACCTTC.

The V gene is TRBV7-8, the J gene TRBJ2-7; 7 bases match TRBD2. Trimming at V came to 5 bases and at J to 4 bases, leaving 5 bases not matched to a gene. Looked up from germline, CDR1 is SGHVS and CDR2 is FQNEAQ. This CDR3 comprises 13 residues. CDR3 residues: CASSPTSEYEQYF. The CDR3 nucleotides are TGTGCCAGCAGCCCAACTAGCGAGTACGAGCAGTACTTC. The full variable domain, with the rest looked up from reference TRBV7-8 and TRBJ2-7, is GAGVSQSPRYKVAKRGQDVALRCDPISGHVSLFWYQQALGQGPEFLTYFQNEAQLDKSGLPSDRFFAERPEGSVSTLKIQRTQQEDSAVYLCASSPTSEYEQYFGPGTRLTVT.

J is TRBJ1-2 and V is TRBV5-5; D perhaps matches TRBD1 (5 bases). The V end was cut by 4 bases, the J end by 5 bases, with 15 bases between. This CDR3 has 14 amino acids. Per germline, CDR1 SGHKS and CDR2 YYEKEE (reference sequence). This CDR3 reads CASSPIGAGYGYTF. In DNA form, the CDR3 reads TGTGCCAGCAGCCCCATTGGGGCTGGTTATGGCTACACCTTC.

Here the CDR3 reads CASHLRGAYNEQFF. CDR3 DNA: TGTGCCAGCCACCTTCGGGGGGCCTACAATGAGCAGTTCTTC. The rearrangement uses TRBV13 and TRBJ2-1; TRBD2 matches at 7 bases. Germline V gene sequence: CDR1 PRHDT, CDR2 FYEKMQ (reference sequence). V lost 8 bases, J lost 2 bases, and 6 bases stayed unmatched. This CDR3 spans 14 amino acids. The full variable domain, its missing parts supplied by reference TRBV13 and TRBJ2-1, is AAGVIQSPRHLIKEKRETATLKCYPIPRHDTVYWYQQGPGQDPQFLISFYEKMQSDKGSIPDRFSAQQFSDYHSELNMSSLELGDSALYFCASHLRGAYNEQFFGPGTRLTVL.

CDR3: CASSLASPGLGYTF. The CDR3 region has the DNA TGTGCCAGCAGCTTAGCTAGCCCAGGACTGGGCTACACCTTC. The chain recombines TRBV7-2 with TRBJ1-2; D gene unclear. V lost 0 bases and J 8 bases, leaving 13 bases between the germline ends. Germline CDR1 and CDR2: SGHTA and FQGNSA. This CDR3 is built from 14 residues.

The CDR3 here is CASSLAHRGATNEKLFF. The CDR3 coding sequence is TGTGCCAGCAGCTTAGCGCACAGGGGCGCAACTAATGAAAAACTGTTTTTT. This chain joins TRBV7-2 and TRBJ1-4, with 7 bases lining up with TRBD1. This CDR3 has 17 amino acids. V shed 0 bases, J shed 0 bases, and the junction held 4 bases outside the gene matches. CDR1 and CDR2 from the germline V gene are SGHTA and FQGNSA.

The CDR3 DNA follows: TGCAGCGTTCGGACAGGGGGGTTTATGGATGGCTACACCTTC. Amino acids: CSVRTGGFMDGYTF. V usage is TRBV29-1 and J usage is TRBJ1-2; 10 bases are shared with TRBD1. V lost 5 bases and J lost 6; bases outside the gene matches: 9. Germline-derived CDR1 and CDR2 are SQVTM and ANQGSEA. The CDR3 spans 14 residues.

V usage is TRBV11-2 and J usage is TRBJ2-7, with a tentative D call TRBD2 (6 bases). This CDR3 has 13 amino acids. The ends were cut back, 0 bases at V and 5 bases at J, with 8 bases in the middle. CDR1 and CDR2 (germline): SGHAT, FQNNGV. The CDR3 DNA reads TGTGCCAGCAGCTTAGATCGGGGGAACGAGCAGTACTTC. As protein: CASSLDRGNEQYF.

The chain carries TRBV5-1 and TRBJ2-7; 8 nucleotides line up with TRBD1. This CDR3 spans 13 amino acids. Germline-derived CDR1 and CDR2 are SGHRS and YFSETQ. The junction had 5 bases not matched to a gene; V was cut back by 5 bases and J by 4 bases. This CDR3 is CASRQGAPYEQYF. The CDR3 DNA reads TGCGCCAGCAGGCAGGGGGCGCCGTACGAGCAGTACTTC.